This T cell receptor beta chain was observed in a study of human T cells and chemical hapten exposure. About the study: The study lasted approximately 26 weeks, and patients were dosed weekly with diphenylcyclopropenone on the scalp throughout. Patients, chiefly female, had alopecia areata, totalis or universalis.

This clonotype was seen many times. Individual cDNA molecules had unique molecular identifiers attached to them by the library. TCRdb independently ran MiXCR on the RACE reads; one entry per CDR3 protein. This table has around 380,000 distinct CDR3 sequences, more than 4.5% appearing once. The V gene's germline CDR1 is SGHAT and CDR2 FQNNGV. The CDR3 covers 15 residues. Germline trimming cut 4 bases from V and 7 bases from J; bases unmatched to any gene: 9. Time point defined: patch test 1, 2 weeks after DPC sensitization. Treatment here: therapeutic diphenylcyclopropenone sensitization with weekly scalp DPC. Every patch test was put on after a blood sample was taken.

This sequence joins TRBV11-2 and TRBJ1-1, with 10 bases aligning to TRBD1. The TCR originated in a woman in her forties or fifties with alopecia areata. Some clones in this sample may be carry-over from other donors' samples. The sequencing used whole blood, collected in connection with sensitization to the hapten diphenylcyclopropenone (DPC). The CDR3 DNA sequence: TGTGCCAGCAGCTCCCGGGACAGGGGCGGGAATGAAGCTTTCTTT. Translating it yields CASSSRDRGGNEAFF.